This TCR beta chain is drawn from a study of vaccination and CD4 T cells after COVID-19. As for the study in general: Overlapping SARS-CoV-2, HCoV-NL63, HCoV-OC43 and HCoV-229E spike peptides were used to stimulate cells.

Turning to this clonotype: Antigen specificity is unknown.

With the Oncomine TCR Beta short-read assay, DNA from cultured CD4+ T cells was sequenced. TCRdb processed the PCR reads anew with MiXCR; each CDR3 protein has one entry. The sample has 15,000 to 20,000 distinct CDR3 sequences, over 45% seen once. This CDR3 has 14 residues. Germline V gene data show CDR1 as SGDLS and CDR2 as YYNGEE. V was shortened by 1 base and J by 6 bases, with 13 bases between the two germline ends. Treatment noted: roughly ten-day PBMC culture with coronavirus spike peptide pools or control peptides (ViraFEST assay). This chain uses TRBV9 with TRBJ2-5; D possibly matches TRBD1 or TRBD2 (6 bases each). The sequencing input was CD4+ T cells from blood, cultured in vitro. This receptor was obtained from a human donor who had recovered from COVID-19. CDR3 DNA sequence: TGTGCCAGCAGCGTATTGGAAGGGGGGCAGACCCAGTACTTC. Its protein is CASSVLEGGQTQYF.